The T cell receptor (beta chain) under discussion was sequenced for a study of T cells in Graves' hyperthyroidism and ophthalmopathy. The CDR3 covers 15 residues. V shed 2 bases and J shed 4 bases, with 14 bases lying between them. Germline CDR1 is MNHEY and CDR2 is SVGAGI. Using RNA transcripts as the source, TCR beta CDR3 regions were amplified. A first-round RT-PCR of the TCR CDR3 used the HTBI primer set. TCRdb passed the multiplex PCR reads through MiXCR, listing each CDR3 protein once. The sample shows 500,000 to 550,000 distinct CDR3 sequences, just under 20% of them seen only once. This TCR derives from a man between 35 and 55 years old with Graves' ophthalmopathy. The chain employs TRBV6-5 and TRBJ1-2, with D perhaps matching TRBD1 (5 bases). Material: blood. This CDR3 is CASSYESGSFYGYTF. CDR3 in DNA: TGTGCCAGCAGTTACGAGTCAGGGAGTTTCTATGGCTACACCTTC.